This record covers a single T cell receptor beta chain. Its antigen is still unknown. The table came from immunoSEQ multiplex PCR; TCRdb's copy has only in-frame clones and leaves some out. The sample carries 76,000 or so clones, approximately 85% recorded once. This CDR3 has 15 amino acids. J was trimmed by 5 bases and V by 5 bases; bases with no gene match: 6. Germline V lookup: CDR1 LNHDA, CDR2 SQIVND (reference sequence). The data originate from a study of OX40 agonist ivuxolimab in advanced cancers. About the study: The dose-escalation group included hepatocellular carcinoma, melanoma, renal cell carcinoma and head and neck cancer. Patients were around 83% male with ages about 23 to 90, mean 60.

Study-wide findings and caveats: Among the lowest peripheral clonal expansion occurred in 0.1-3.0 mg/kg partial responders.

Sequences were derived from CD4+ or CD8+ T cells sorted from blood, sampled in a trial of the OX40 agonist ivuxolimab. This TCR was sampled from an adult with an advanced solid tumor such as melanoma, head and neck, liver or kidney cancer. The chain employs TRBV19 and TRBJ1-4, with 9 bases lining up with TRBD1. CDR3 DNA: TGTGCCAGTAGTCACACCGGGACAGGGAATGAAAAACTGTTTTTT. Translation: CASSHTGTGNEKLFF. Full variable domain (remainder filled in from reference TRBV19 and TRBJ1-4): DGGITQSPKYLFRKEGQNVTLSCEQNLNHDAMYWYRQDPGQGLRLIYYSQIVNDFQKGDIAEGYSVSREKKESFPLTVTSAQKNPTAFYLCASSHTGTGNEKLFFGSGTQLSVL.